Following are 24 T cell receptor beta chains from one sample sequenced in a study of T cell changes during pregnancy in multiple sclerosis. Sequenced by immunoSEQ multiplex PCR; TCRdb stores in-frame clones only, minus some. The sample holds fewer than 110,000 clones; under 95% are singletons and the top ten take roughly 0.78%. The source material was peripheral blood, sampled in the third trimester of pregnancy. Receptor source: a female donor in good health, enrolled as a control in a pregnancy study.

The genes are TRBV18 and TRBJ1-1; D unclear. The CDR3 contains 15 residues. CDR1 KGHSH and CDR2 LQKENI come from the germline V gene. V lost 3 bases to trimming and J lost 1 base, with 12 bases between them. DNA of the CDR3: TGTGCCAGCTCACCCACGGACTGGGGGAACACTGAAGCTTTCTTT. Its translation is CASSPTDWGNTEAFF.

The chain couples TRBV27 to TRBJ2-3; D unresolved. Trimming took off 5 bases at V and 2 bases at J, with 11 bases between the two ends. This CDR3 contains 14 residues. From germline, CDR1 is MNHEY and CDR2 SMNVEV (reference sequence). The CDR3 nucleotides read TGTGCCAGCAGTCCGGGTGTACCCACAGATACGCAGTATTTT. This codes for CASSPGVPTDTQYF.

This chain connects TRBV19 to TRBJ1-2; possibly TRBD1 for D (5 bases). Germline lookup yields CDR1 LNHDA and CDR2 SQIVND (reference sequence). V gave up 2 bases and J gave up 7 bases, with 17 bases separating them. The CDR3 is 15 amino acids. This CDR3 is CASSISGGSGGGYTF. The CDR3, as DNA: TGTGCCAGTAGTATATCGGGAGGGTCCGGGGGTGGCTACACCTTC.

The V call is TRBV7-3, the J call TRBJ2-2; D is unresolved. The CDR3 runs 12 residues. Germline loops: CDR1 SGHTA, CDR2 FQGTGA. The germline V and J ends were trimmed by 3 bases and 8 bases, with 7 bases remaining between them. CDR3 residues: CASSFNKGELFF. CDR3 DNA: TGTGCCAGCAGCTTTAACAAGGGGGAGCTGTTTTTT.

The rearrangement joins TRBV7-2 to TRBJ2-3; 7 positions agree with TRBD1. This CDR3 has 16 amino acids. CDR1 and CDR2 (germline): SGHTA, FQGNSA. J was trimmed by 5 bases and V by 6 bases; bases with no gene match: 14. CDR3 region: CASRRYRGRGEDTQYF. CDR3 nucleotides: TGTGCCAGCAGGAGATACAGGGGTCGGGGTGAAGATACGCAGTATTTT.

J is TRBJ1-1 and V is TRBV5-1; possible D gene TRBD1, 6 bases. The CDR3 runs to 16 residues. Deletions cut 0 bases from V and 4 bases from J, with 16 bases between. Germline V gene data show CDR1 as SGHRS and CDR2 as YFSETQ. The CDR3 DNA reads TGCGCCAGCAGCTTGGGAGGGGGGGGGCGATCCACTGAAGCTTTCTTT. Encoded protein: CASSLGGGGRSTEAFF.

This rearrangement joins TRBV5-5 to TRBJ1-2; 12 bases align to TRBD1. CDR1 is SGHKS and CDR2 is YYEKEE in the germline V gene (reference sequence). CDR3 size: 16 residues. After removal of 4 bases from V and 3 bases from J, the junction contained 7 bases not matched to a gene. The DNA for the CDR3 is TGTGCCAGCAGCGCGGGACAGGGGGCTTCTGACTATGGCTACACCTTC. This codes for CASSAGQGASDYGYTF.

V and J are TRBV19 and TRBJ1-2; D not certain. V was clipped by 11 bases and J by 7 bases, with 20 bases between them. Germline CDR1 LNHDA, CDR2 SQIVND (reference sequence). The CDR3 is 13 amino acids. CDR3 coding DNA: TGTGCCGTATTACACCATCTTGATGGTGGCTACACCTTC. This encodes CAVLHHLDGGYTF.

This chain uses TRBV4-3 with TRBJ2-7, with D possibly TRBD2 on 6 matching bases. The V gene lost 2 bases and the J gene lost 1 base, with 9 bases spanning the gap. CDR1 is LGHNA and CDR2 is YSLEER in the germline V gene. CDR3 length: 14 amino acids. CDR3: CASSQLGTSYEQYF. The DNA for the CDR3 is TGCGCCAGCAGCCAACTAGGGACTTCCTACGAGCAGTACTTC.

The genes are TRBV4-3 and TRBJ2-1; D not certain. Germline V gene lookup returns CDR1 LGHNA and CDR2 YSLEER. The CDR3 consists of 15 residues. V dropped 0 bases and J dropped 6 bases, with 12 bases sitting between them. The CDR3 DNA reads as TGCGCCAGCAGCCAAGATGGGTCGGGTTTCAATGAGCAGTTCTTC. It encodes CASSQDGSGFNEQFF.

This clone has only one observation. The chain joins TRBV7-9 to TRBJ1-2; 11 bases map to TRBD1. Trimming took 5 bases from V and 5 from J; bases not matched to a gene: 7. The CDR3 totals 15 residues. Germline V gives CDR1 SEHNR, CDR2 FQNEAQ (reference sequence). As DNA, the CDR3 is TGTGCCAGCAGCGATCGGGACAGGGGGGTTTATGGCTACACCTTC. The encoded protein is CASSDRDRGVYGYTF.

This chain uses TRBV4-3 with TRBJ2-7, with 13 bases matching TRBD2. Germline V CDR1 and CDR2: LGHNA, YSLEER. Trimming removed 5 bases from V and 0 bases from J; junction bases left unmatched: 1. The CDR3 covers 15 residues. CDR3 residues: CASSWTSGGSYEQYF. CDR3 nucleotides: TGCGCCAGCAGCTGGACTAGCGGGGGCTCCTACGAGCAGTACTTC.

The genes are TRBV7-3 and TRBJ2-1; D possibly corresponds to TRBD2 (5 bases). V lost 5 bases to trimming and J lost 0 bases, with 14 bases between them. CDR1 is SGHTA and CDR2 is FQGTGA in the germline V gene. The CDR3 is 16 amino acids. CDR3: CASSRPGRDSYNEQFF. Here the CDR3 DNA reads TGTGCCAGCAGCCGGCCGGGTCGGGACTCCTACAATGAGCAGTTCTTC.

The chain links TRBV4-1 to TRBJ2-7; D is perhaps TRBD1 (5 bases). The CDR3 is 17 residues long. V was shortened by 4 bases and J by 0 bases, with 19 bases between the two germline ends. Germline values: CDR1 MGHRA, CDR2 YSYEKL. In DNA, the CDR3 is TGCGCCAGCAGCCCCATCGGCAGGGCCCGTAGCTCCTACGAGCAGTACTTC. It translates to CASSPIGRARSSYEQYF.

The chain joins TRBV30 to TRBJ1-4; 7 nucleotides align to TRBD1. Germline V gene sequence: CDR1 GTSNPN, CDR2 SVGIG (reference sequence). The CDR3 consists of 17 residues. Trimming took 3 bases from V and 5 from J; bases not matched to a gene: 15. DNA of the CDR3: TGTGCCTGGAGCGACCTACCGACAGGGTGGGGGAATGAAAAACTGTTTTTT. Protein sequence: CAWSDLPTGWGNEKLFF. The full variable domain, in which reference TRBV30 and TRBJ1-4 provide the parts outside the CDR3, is SQTIHQWPATLVQPVGSPLSLECTVEGTSNPNLYWYRQAAGRGLQLLFYSVGIGQISSEVPQNLSASRPQDRQFILSSKKLLLSDSGFYLCAWSDLPTGWGNEKLFFGSGTQLSVL.

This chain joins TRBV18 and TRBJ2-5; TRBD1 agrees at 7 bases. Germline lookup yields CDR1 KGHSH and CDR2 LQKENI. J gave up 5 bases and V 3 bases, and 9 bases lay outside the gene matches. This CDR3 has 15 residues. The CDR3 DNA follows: TGTGCCAGCTCACCCCGGGACAGTAGGGGTGAGACCCAGTACTTC. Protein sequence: CASSPRDSRGETQYF.

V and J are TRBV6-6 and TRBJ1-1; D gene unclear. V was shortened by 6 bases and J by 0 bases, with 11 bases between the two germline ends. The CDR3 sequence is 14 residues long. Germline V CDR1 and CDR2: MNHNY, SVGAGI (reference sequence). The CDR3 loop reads CASSYTEMNTEAFF. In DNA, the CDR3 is TGTGCCAGCAGCTATACCGAAATGAACACTGAAGCTTTCTTT.

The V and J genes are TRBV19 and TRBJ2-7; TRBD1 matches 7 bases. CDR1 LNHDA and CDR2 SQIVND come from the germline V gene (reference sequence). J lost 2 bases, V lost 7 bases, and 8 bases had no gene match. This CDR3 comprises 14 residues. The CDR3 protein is CASTRDSPTYEQYF. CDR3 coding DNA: TGTGCCAGTACCCGGGACAGTCCCACCTACGAGCAGTACTTC.

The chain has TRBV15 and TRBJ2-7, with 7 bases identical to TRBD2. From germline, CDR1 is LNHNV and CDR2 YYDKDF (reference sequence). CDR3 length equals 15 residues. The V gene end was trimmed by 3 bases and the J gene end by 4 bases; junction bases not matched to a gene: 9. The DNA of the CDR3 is TGTGCCACCAGCAGGGTGGCTAGCGGAGAATACGAGCAGTACTTC. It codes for CATSRVASGEYEQYF.

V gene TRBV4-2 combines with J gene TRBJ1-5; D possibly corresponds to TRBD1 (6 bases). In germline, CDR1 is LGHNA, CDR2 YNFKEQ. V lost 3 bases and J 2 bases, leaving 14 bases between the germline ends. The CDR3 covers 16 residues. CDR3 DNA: TGTGCCAGCAGCCAGGGGGCGGACCTTGGCAATCAGCCCCAGCATTTT. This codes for CASSQGADLGNQPQHF.

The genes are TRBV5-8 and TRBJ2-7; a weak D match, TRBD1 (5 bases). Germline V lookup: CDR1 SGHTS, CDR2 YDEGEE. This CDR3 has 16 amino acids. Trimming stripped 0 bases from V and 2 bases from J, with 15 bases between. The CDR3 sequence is CASSLGPTGHTYEQYF. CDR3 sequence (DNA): TGTGCCAGCAGCTTGGGGCCGACTGGACACACCTACGAGCAGTACTTC.

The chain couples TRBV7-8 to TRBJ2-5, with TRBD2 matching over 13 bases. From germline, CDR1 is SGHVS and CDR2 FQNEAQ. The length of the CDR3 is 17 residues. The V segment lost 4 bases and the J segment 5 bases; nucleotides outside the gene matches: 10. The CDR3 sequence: CASSSPIQLAGGETQYF. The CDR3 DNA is TGTGCCAGCAGCTCGCCCATACAACTAGCGGGGGGGGAGACCCAGTACTTC.

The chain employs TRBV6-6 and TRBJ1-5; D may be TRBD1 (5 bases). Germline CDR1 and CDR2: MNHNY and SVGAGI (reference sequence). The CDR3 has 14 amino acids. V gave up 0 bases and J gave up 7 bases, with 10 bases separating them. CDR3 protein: CASSYSAGNQPQHF. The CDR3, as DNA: TGTGCCAGCAGTTACTCCGCAGGGAACCAGCCCCAGCATTTT.

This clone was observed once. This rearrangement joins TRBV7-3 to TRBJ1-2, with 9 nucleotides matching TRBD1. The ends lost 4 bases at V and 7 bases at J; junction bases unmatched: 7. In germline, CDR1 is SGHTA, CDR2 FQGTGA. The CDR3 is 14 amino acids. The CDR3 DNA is TGTGCCAGCAGCTCGGACAGGGGCGTAGGTGGCTACACCTTC. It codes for CASSSDRGVGGYTF.